This T cell receptor beta chain was sequenced in a study of spatial heterogeneity in lung cancer. Study-wide findings and caveats: Tumor TCRs that were ubiquitous and expanded showed up in blood more at resection than follow-up.

This clonotype showed up just a few times. Its cognate antigen is unknown. TCRdb fed the 5' RACE reads into MiXCR, producing one record per CDR3 protein. The sample has 40,000 to 55,000 distinct CDR3 sequences, nearly 7% seen once. Time point reported: sample taken at primary tumor resection. This CDR3 contains 16 residues. Germline CDR1 reads SNHLY; CDR2 reads FYNNEI. V dropped 6 bases and J dropped 2 bases, with 14 bases sitting between them. J is TRBJ2-6 and V is TRBV2, with a tentative D call TRBD1 (5 bases). The specimen was PBMCs, collected at surgery. The sequence derives from a female donor with early-stage non-small cell lung cancer. This chain's CDR3 is CASRGPQVPGANVLTF. CDR3 sequence (DNA): TGTGCCAGCAGGGGGCCCCAAGTCCCTGGGGCCAACGTCCTGACTTTC.